This TCR beta chain was profiled in a study of tumor-infiltrating lymphocytes in localized non-small cell lung cancer. At the level of the study: Some samples were collected after neoadjuvant chemotherapy; smokers, never-smokers and several histologies were included. Each patient gave resected tumor and non-adjacent uninvolved lung tissue.

As for this clone: The antigen remains unidentified.

Points from the study as a whole: Tumor T-cell fraction was not associated with recurrence-free survival. Different pieces of the same tissue were used for each assay.

Only in-frame clones appear in the TCRdb table, and some are missing; sequencing was by immunoSEQ multiplex PCR. The data hold about 16,000 clones, with 73% observed a single time. Germline CDR1 reads MNHEY; CDR2 reads SMNVEV (reference sequence). This CDR3 comprises 13 residues. The V gene lost 3 bases and the J gene lost 8 bases, with 13 bases spanning the gap. Sequenced material: lung tumor tissue. The genes are TRBV27 and TRBJ2-5; D call uncertain. The sequence came from a human donor with non-small cell lung cancer. CDR3 nucleotide sequence: TGTGCCAGCAGTTTTCGACCCACCGACACCCAGTACTTC. Its protein product is CASSFRPTDTQYF.